This TCR beta chain came from a study of metastatic and nonmetastatic thyroid tumors. Study in general: Repertoires were compared across blood and tumor or nodule tissue from malignant and benign thyroid patients.

TCRdb reprocessed the PCR reads via MiXCR. The data contain some 21,000 clones, 10% to 15% of them singletons. The CDR3 has 16 residues. The V segment lost 5 bases and the J segment 0 bases; nucleotides outside the gene matches: 9. Germline lookup yields CDR1 MNHEY and CDR2 SVGEGT. There were no patients who had received any treatment before thyroid surgery. The sequenced sample consisted of blood. The chain carries TRBV6-2 or TRBV6-3 and TRBJ2-7; 8 nucleotides line up with TRBD2. The receptor comes from a male donor with papillary thyroid cancer or a benign thyroid nodule (not recorded which). Some clones in this sample may be carry-over from other donors' samples. The DNA for the CDR3 is TGTGCCAGCAGTCCCAGACTAGCGAGGAGCTCCTACGAGCAGTACTTC. Translated: CASSPRLARSSYEQYF.